Listed here are 17 T cell receptor beta chains from one sample, sequenced in a study of blood T cell repertoires in COVID-19. Produced via immunoSEQ multiplex PCR; TCRdb's table is partial and in-frame only. The sample contains some 200,000 clones, 70% to 90% of which appear only once. The sample consisted of peripheral blood. The source is a woman aged 60-70 years with COVID-19, enrolled during active disease.

The chain recombines TRBV20-1 with TRBJ2-7; TRBD1 is a possible D gene (5 bases). This CDR3 spans 11 amino acids. Trimming took off 8 bases at V and 2 bases at J, with 10 bases between the two ends. Germline lookup yields CDR1 DFQATT and CDR2 SNEGSKA (reference sequence). The CDR3 region has the DNA TGCAGTACCAGGGAAGCCTACGAGCAGTACTTC. This translates into CSTREAYEQYF.

The chain is built from TRBV5-4 and TRBJ2-2; possible D gene TRBD1, 6 bases. Trimming left V 3 bases short and J 5 bases short, with 11 bases between. There are 14 residues in the CDR3. CDR1 and CDR2 from the germline V gene are SGHNT and YYREEE (reference sequence). CDR3 residues: CASSWARGTGELFF. CDR3 in DNA: TGTGCCAGCAGCTGGGCTAGGGGGACCGGGGAGCTGTTTTTT.

J is TRBJ1-1 and V is TRBV21-1; the D call TRBD1 from the table was never checked on the DNA. TRBV21-1 is classified as a pseudogene. This CDR3 contains 14 residues. This chain's CDR3 is CASSKGGQGTEAFF. CDR3 bases: TGTGCCAGCAGCAAGGGGGGACAGGGCACTGAAGCTTTCTTT.

V is TRBV7-2 and J is TRBJ2-7, with TRBD1 as a possible D gene (5 bases). Germline CDR1 reads SGHTA; CDR2 reads FQGNSA. V shed 4 bases and J shed 2 bases, with 15 bases lying between them. The CDR3 has 15 amino acids. DNA for the CDR3: TGTGCCAGCAGCTCACCCGCCCGGACAACCTACGAGCAGTACTTC. Translating it yields CASSSPARTTYEQYF.

The CDR3 nucleotides are TGTGCCAGCAGTTTGAGACTAGCGGGAGTAGTGAATGAGCAGTTCTTC. It translates to CASSLRLAGVVNEQFF. The gene calls are TRBV27 and TRBJ2-1, with 12 bases fitting TRBD2. This CDR3 spans 16 amino acids. The germline V gene has CDR1 MNHEY and CDR2 SMNVEV (reference sequence). Losses at the gene ends were 3 bases for V and 7 bases for J; bases not matched to a gene: 7.

The chain employs TRBV7-2 and TRBJ2-1, with TRBD1 identical over 7 bases. Trimming removed 6 bases from V and 6 bases from J; junction bases left unmatched: 5. Germline V gene data show CDR1 as SGHTA and CDR2 as FQGNSA. There are 13 residues in the CDR3. The CDR3 DNA reads TGTGCCAGCAGGCCCGCAGGGGGCAATGAGCAGTTCTTC. As protein: CASRPAGGNEQFF.

The chain is built from TRBV5-1 and TRBJ1-4, with D unclear. The CDR3 extends over 14 amino acids. Germline lookup yields CDR1 SGHRS and CDR2 YFSETQ. V lost 0 bases, J lost 8 bases, and 11 bases lay in between. CDR3 coding DNA: TGCGCCAGCAGCTTGGAAGGGCGAGGGGAAAAACTGTTTTTT. This gives the protein CASSLEGRGEKLFF.

The chain has TRBV5-1 and TRBJ1-4; D might be TRBD1 (6 bases). This CDR3 spans 16 amino acids. Trimming cost V 0 bases and J 4 bases, with 13 bases left between them. Per the germline V gene, CDR1 is SGHRS and CDR2 is YFSETQ. The CDR3 loop reads CASSLVGRGHNEKLFF. The CDR3 coding sequence is TGCGCCAGCAGCTTGGTGGGTCGGGGACATAATGAAAAACTGTTTTTT.

The chain uses TRBV10-2 and TRBJ2-1; 7 bases match TRBD1. CDR1 is WSHSY and CDR2 is SAAADI in the germline V gene. The CDR3 contains 13 residues. Germline trimming cut 6 bases from V and 7 bases from J; bases unmatched to any gene: 6. CDR3 in amino acids: CASRAGGGNEQFF. In nucleotides, the CDR3 is TGCGCCAGCAGGGCAGGGGGTGGGAATGAGCAGTTCTTC.

The J gene is TRBJ2-1, the V gene TRBV5-1; 13 nucleotides match TRBD2. Germline V gives CDR1 SGHRS, CDR2 YFSETQ. The junction had 5 bases not matched to a gene; V was cut back by 4 bases and J by 7 bases. The CDR3 consists of 15 residues. The CDR3 sequence is CASSVLAGGRNEQFF. CDR3 in DNA: TGCGCCAGCAGCGTACTAGCGGGAGGGAGGAATGAGCAGTTCTTC.

The chain combines TRBV5-5 with TRBJ1-3; unclear D gene. Germline assignment: CDR1 SGHKS and CDR2 YYEKEE (reference sequence). The ends were cut back, 1 base at V and 2 bases at J, with 10 bases in the middle. This CDR3 is built from 15 residues. DNA for the CDR3: TGTGCCAGCAGCTTGTCGGTCTCCACTGGAAACACCATATATTTT. It translates to CASSLSVSTGNTIYF.

The chain uses TRBV9 and TRBJ2-5; possible D gene TRBD2, 6 bases. The germline CDR1 and CDR2 sequences are SGDLS and YYNGEE. This CDR3 region has 15 residues. The V gene lost 0 bases and the J gene lost 4 bases, with 13 bases spanning the gap. CDR3 nucleotides: TGTGCCAGCAGCGTAGTTGGGGAGGTAGGAGAGACCCAGTACTTC. Residues: CASSVVGEVGETQYF.

In the case of this clone: Mismatch with germline at one junction end may stem from a read error. The chain carries TRBV3-1 (or the pseudogene TRBV3-2) and TRBJ2-1, with unresolved D. The CDR3 consists of 15 residues. Germline assignment: CDR1 LGHDT and CDR2 YNNKEL (reference sequence). The CDR3 DNA reads as TGTGCCAGCAGCCAGCGTGTTCCCTCCGACAATGAGCAGTTCTTC. Its protein is CASSQRVPSDNEQFF.

The chain is built from TRBV20-1 and TRBJ2-7; D is undetermined. Germline V lookup: CDR1 DFQATT, CDR2 SNEGSKA (reference sequence). This CDR3 region has 10 residues. Here the CDR3 DNA reads TGCAGCGCCAGGCACTACGAGCAGTACTTC. This codes for CSARHYEQYF.

The chain carries TRBV29-1 and TRBJ2-7; 9 nucleotides match TRBD1. The CDR3 loop spans 15 amino acids. Germline V gives CDR1 SQVTM, CDR2 ANQGSEA. Losses at the gene ends were 3 bases for V and 3 bases for J; bases not matched to a gene: 9. CDR3 loop: CSVEVKGQGFYEQYF. CDR3 bases: TGCAGCGTTGAGGTGAAAGGACAGGGGTTCTACGAGCAGTACTTC.

V usage is TRBV4-3 and J usage is TRBJ2-1; 12 nucleotides align to TRBD2. This CDR3 contains 17 residues. V gave up 4 bases and J gave up 4 bases; unmatched junction bases: 8. Germline values: CDR1 LGHNA, CDR2 YSLEER. As DNA, the CDR3 is TGCGCCAGCAGCCCCCGGCTAGCGGGAGGGCAGTACAATGAGCAGTTCTTC. This translates into CASSPRLAGGQYNEQFF.

The J gene is TRBJ1-2, the V gene TRBV7-8; 7 bases fit TRBD1. Germline lookup yields CDR1 SGHVS and CDR2 FQNEAQ. The ends lost 5 bases at V and 5 bases at J; junction bases unmatched: 11. The CDR3 is made up of 15 amino acids. For the CDR3, the DNA is TGTGCCAGCAGCCCGACAGGGTCGATCGGATATGGCTACACCTTC. Its protein product is CASSPTGSIGYGYTF.